This TCR beta chain originates from a study of cytomegalovirus exposure and HLA in healthy donors. Study observations and caveats: As a later analysis revealed, the rate of TCR association differed by HLA locus, with DRB1 most and HLA-C fewest. Data from an earlier analysis indicated that most TCR beta V segments were productive either about 87% or about 30% of the time.

The primer mix had 60 Vbeta and 13 Jbeta primers. The table came from immunoSEQ multiplex PCR; TCRdb's copy has only in-frame clones and leaves some out. The repertoire consists of tens of thousands of clones, with 70% to 90% occurring once and the leading ten covering less than 7%. Points on this clone: Antigen specificity is unknown.

Germline CDR1 is SEHNR and CDR2 is FQNEAQ (reference sequence). CDR3 size: 12 residues. Trimming took 5 bases from V and 5 from J, leaving 9 bases between them. The chain couples TRBV7-9 to TRBJ1-2; D uncertain. Specimen: PBMCs. This clonotype was obtained from a male donor in good health and CMV-seronegative. The chain's CDR3 is CASSLRGYGYTF. The CDR3 region has the DNA TGTGCCAGCAGCCTCCGGGGATATGGCTACACCTTC.